Below, 10 T cell receptor beta chains from the same sample are listed, as sequenced in a study of cytomegalovirus exposure and HLA in healthy donors. The primer mix had 60 Vbeta and 13 Jbeta primers. Repertoires were generated with immunoSEQ multiplex PCR, while TCRdb's copy carries only in-frame clones and drops some. The table shows 70,000 to 100,000 clones, with approximately 64% occurring only once. The source material was PBMCs. Receptors were obtained from a woman aged 45-65 years in good health and CMV-seropositive.

The chain recombines TRBV19 with TRBJ1-6; D ambiguous. Trimming left V 5 bases short and J 8 bases short, with 10 bases between. The germline V gene encodes CDR1 LNHDA and CDR2 SQIVND (reference sequence). The CDR3 spans 13 residues. The DNA of the CDR3 is TGTGCCAGTAGTGAGGGCTGGGATTCACCCCTCCACTTT. This sequence encodes CASSEGWDSPLHF.

V gene TRBV4-3 combines with J gene TRBJ2-2; the D gene is possibly TRBD1 (7 bases). V gave up 0 bases and J gave up 5 bases, with 22 bases separating them. Germline V gene data show CDR1 as LGHNA and CDR2 as YSLEER. This CDR3 has 19 residues. The CDR3 sequence is CASSQEGGGTARLTGELFF. The CDR3 DNA is TGCGCCAGCAGCCAAGAGGGGGGCGGGACAGCCCGATTAACCGGGGAGCTGTTTTTT.

A few counts support this clone. This chain's CDR3 is CASSKQGGSYNEQFF. In nucleotides, the CDR3 is TGTGCCAGTAGCAAACAGGGGGGCTCCTACAATGAGCAGTTCTTC. This chain links TRBV19 with TRBJ2-1; TRBD1 aligns across 8 bases. The CDR3 totals 15 residues. The V gene end was trimmed by 6 bases and the J gene end by 0 bases; junction bases not matched to a gene: 4. Germline V gene data show CDR1 as LNHDA and CDR2 as SQIVND (reference sequence).

As concerns this clone: The CDR3 end shows no conserved phenylalanine or tryptophan, and so a read error is likely. The V gene is TRBV7-9, the J gene TRBJ1-1; D is possibly TRBD1 (6 bases). Trimming took off 5 bases at V and 2 bases at J, with 12 bases between the two ends. This CDR3 is 14 amino acids long. Per the germline V gene, CDR1 is SEHNR and CDR2 is FQNEAQ (reference sequence). The CDR3 here is CASSPPQGNTEAFL. CDR3 sequence (DNA): TGTGCCAGCAGCCCGCCACAGGGTAACACTGAAGCTTTCCTT.

The chain couples TRBV5-1 to TRBJ2-2; 7 bases match TRBD1. The CDR3 extends over 17 amino acids. CDR1 is SGHRS, CDR2 YFSETQ, per germline. V trimming: 1 base; J trimming: 4 bases; junction bases outside the gene matches: 10. The CDR3 spells CASSLMQGQGVTGELFF. The DNA for the CDR3 is TGCGCCAGCAGCTTGATGCAGGGGCAGGGGGTCACCGGGGAGCTGTTTTTT.

The chain is built from TRBV4-1 and TRBJ1-3; possibly TRBD1 for D (5 bases). There are 15 residues in the CDR3. V lost 0 bases and J lost 2, with 8 bases in between. CDR1 is MGHRA and CDR2 is YSYEKL in the germline V gene. The DNA for the CDR3 is TGCGCCAGCAGCCAAGAGCGGGGGGCTGGAAACACCATATATTTT. This sequence encodes CASSQERGAGNTIYF.

This chain joins TRBV25-1 and TRBJ1-5; 7 bases align to TRBD1. Per germline, CDR1 MGHDK and CDR2 SYGVNS. The CDR3 spans 15 residues. The V gene end was trimmed by 4 bases and the J gene end by 5 bases; junction bases not matched to a gene: 8. The CDR3 reads CASSGQGDSDQPQHF. The DNA of the CDR3 is TGTGCCAGCAGTGGACAGGGAGACAGCGATCAGCCCCAGCATTTT.

The chain uses TRBV19 and TRBJ2-1; D is ambiguous. The CDR3 contains 14 residues. V was trimmed by 3 bases and J by 5 bases, leaving 11 bases between them. Germline CDR1 reads LNHDA; CDR2 reads SQIVND (reference sequence). The CDR3 loop reads CASSIPPHNNEQFF. The CDR3, as DNA: TGTGCCAGTAGTATCCCACCTCACAACAATGAGCAGTTCTTC.

This rearrangement joins TRBV5-1 to TRBJ2-7; D is ambiguous. The CDR3 has 13 residues. The V end was cut by 0 bases, the J end by 2 bases, with 6 bases between. CDR1 SGHRS and CDR2 YFSETQ come from the germline V gene. CDR3 coding DNA: TGCGCCAGCAGCTTGGACAGTACCTACGAGCAGTACTTC. It specifies CASSLDSTYEQYF.

This chain links TRBV7-2 with TRBJ2-3, with 15 bases identical to TRBD2. CDR3 size: 16 residues. CDR1 and CDR2 from the germline V gene are SGHTA and FQGNSA. With V trimmed by 5 bases and J by 6 bases, 6 bases remained unmatched. In DNA, the CDR3 is TGTGCCAGCAGCCCCGGACTAGCGGGGGGGCGGGATACGCAGTATTTT. Amino acid sequence: CASSPGLAGGRDTQYF.